What follows is one TCR beta chain and its context. These data are taken from a study of T cells in Graves' hyperthyroidism and ophthalmopathy. Amplification of TCR beta CDR3 regions used RNA as the template. When the TCR CDR3 underwent first-round RT-PCR, the HTBI primer set was used. MiXCR was run by TCRdb on the multiplex PCR reads, yielding one entry per CDR3 protein. The sample contains some 270,000 distinct CDR3 sequences, roughly 22% of which appear only once. V lost 7 bases and J 4 bases, leaving 16 bases between the germline ends. CDR3 length: 14 residues. The chain joins TRBV12-3 or TRBV12-4 to TRBJ2-5; TRBD1 is a possible D gene (5 bases). Source material: blood. The sequence derives from a woman aged 35 to 49 with Graves' ophthalmopathy. The CDR3 here is CASNPTQAGETQYF. As DNA, the CDR3 is TGTGCCAGCAATCCTACACAGGCCGGAGAGACCCAGTACTTC.